This entry lists 24 T cell receptor beta chains sequenced from one sample in a study of blood T cell repertoires in COVID-19. Using immunoSEQ multiplex PCR, the repertoire was profiled, and TCRdb retains in-frame clones only, with some absent. The sample has about 49,000 clones, 65% to 80% seen once; the top ten hold 35% to 55%. Sequencing used peripheral blood. The receptors derive from a man between 65 and 79 years old with active or convalescent COVID-19.

This clone has a single count. The chain employs TRBV29-1 and TRBJ2-7; a possible D gene is TRBD1 (6 bases). Deletions cut 7 bases from V and 5 bases from J, with 15 bases between. Germline CDR1 SQVTM, CDR2 ANQGSEA. The CDR3 has 12 amino acids. The CDR3 DNA sequence: TGCAGCGCCCAAAGGGGGACCCACGAGCAGTACTTC. The encoded protein is CSAQRGTHEQYF.

The genes are TRBV6-5 and TRBJ2-5, with D tentatively TRBD2 (5 bases). V gave up 7 bases and J gave up 5 bases, with 17 bases separating them. Germline assignment: CDR1 MNHEY and CDR2 SVGAGI. This CDR3 contains 14 residues. CDR3: CASIPELGLETQYF. As DNA, the CDR3 is TGTGCCAGCATCCCTGAACTAGGTCTTGAGACCCAGTACTTC.

This chain links TRBV6-2 or TRBV6-3 with TRBJ1-6; the D is unclear. Looked up from germline, CDR1 is MNHEY and CDR2 is SVGEGT. The CDR3 contains 14 residues. V was clipped by 4 bases and J by 1 base, with 5 bases between them. DNA for the CDR3: TGTGCCAGCAGTTCCGAGTCCTATAATTCACCCCTCCACTTT. It specifies CASSSESYNSPLHF.

This clone has just one count. The gene calls are TRBV10-2 and TRBJ1-4; 9 nucleotides align to TRBD1. CDR3 length: 16 residues. After removal of 3 bases from V and 10 bases from J, the junction contained 12 bases not matched to a gene. CDR1 and CDR2 from the germline V gene are WSHSY and SAAADI. DNA for the CDR3: TGCGCCAGCAGTGACCAGTCCCCCCGACAGGGGGGAAAACTGTTTTTT. This codes for CASSDQSPRQGGKLFF.

This clone was counted only a few times. The V and J genes are TRBV30 and TRBJ1-6; D gene uncertain. The CDR3 is 9 residues long. The ends were cut back, 8 bases at V and 10 bases at J, with 6 bases in the middle. The germline gives CDR1 GTSNPN, CDR2 SVGIG (reference sequence). The CDR3 loop is CALGSPLHF. The CDR3 DNA sequence: TGTGCCCTCGGGTCACCCCTCCACTTT.

V gene TRBV13 combines with J gene TRBJ2-2; 9 positions agree with TRBD1. Germline CDR1 PRHDT, CDR2 FYEKMQ (reference sequence). V lost 4 bases, J lost 4 bases, and 1 base stayed unmatched. The CDR3 runs 14 residues. The CDR3 is CASSSTGGTGELFF. DNA of the CDR3: TGTGCCAGCAGCTCGACAGGGGGCACCGGGGAGCTGTTTTTT.

V is TRBV9 and J is TRBJ2-1, with 13 bases fitting TRBD2. This CDR3 region has 16 residues. Germline V gene lookup returns CDR1 SGDLS and CDR2 YYNGEE. The trim removed 3 bases at V and 7 bases at J, leaving 7 bases unmatched. CDR3 in amino acids: CASSAGLAGEWNEQFF. The DNA of the CDR3 is TGTGCCAGCAGCGCAGGACTAGCGGGGGAGTGGAATGAGCAGTTCTTC.

Only one count was recorded for this clone. The chain is built from TRBV7-2 and TRBJ1-5; 9 bases agree with TRBD1. The CDR3 consists of 14 residues. CDR1 and CDR2 (germline): SGHTA, FQGNSA. V shed 8 bases, J shed 3 bases, and the junction held 5 bases outside the gene matches. The CDR3 DNA sequence: TGTGCCAGCGCCGGGACAGGGAACAATCAGCCCCAGCATTTT. It translates to CASAGTGNNQPQHF.

J is TRBJ2-6 and V is TRBV18; a weak D match, TRBD2 (6 bases). There are 16 residues in the CDR3. Germline lookup yields CDR1 KGHSH and CDR2 LQKENI. V was pared by 0 bases and J by 0 bases, with 6 bases between. Here the CDR3 reads CASSPPGGSGANVLTF. The CDR3 DNA reads as TGTGCCAGCTCACCACCGGGAGGCTCTGGGGCCAACGTCCTGACTTTC.

The chain employs TRBV2 and TRBJ2-1; tentative D call: TRBD1 (6 bases). The V gene lost 8 bases and the J gene lost 4 bases, with 18 bases spanning the gap. Per germline, CDR1 SNHLY and CDR2 FYNNEI. CDR3 length: 15 residues. The CDR3: CASGRQATPYNEQFF. The CDR3 bases are TGTGCCAGCGGGAGACAGGCCACCCCTTACAATGAGCAGTTCTTC.

The CDR3 coding sequence is TGTGCCTGGAACCCACCTGGAATGATAGCGGCAACTAATGAAAAACTGTTTTTT. Translation gives CAWNPPGMIAATNEKLFF. This chain connects TRBV30 to TRBJ1-4; D is uncertain. CDR1 is GTSNPN and CDR2 is SVGIG in the germline V gene (reference sequence). Trimming stripped 4 bases from V and 0 bases from J, with 21 bases between. This CDR3 comprises 18 residues.

The chain uses TRBV6-6 and TRBJ1-4; TRBD1 matches at 9 bases. V dropped 5 bases and J dropped 8; count of bases not matched to a gene: 6. CDR3 length: 14 residues. CDR1 is MNHNY and CDR2 is SVGAGI in the germline V gene (reference sequence). This CDR3 reads CASSRQGVREKLFF. CDR3 coding DNA: TGTGCCAGCAGTCGACAGGGGGTAAGAGAAAAACTGTTTTTT.

The chain recombines TRBV28 with TRBJ2-5, with 9 bases identical to TRBD1. V lost 6 bases and J lost 5; bases outside the gene matches: 7. CDR3 length: 14 residues. Germline V lookup: CDR1 MDHEN, CDR2 SYDVKM. The CDR3 DNA sequence: TGTGCCAGCAGACTAACAGGGGGCGCGGAGACCCAGTACTTC. Protein: CASRLTGGAETQYF.

This clone was observed a single time. The rearrangement joins TRBV7-2 to TRBJ2-3; TRBD2 agrees at 9 bases. V lost 1 base and J lost 6; bases outside the gene matches: 5. The CDR3 spans 15 residues. The germline CDR1 and CDR2 sequences are SGHTA and FQGNSA. The CDR3 sequence: CASSLEALAGDTQYF. The CDR3 nucleotides read TGTGCCAGCAGCTTAGAGGCCCTAGCGGGGGATACGCAGTATTTT. Supplemented by reference TRBV7-2 and TRBJ2-3, the full variable domain reads GAGVSQSPSNKVTEKGKDVELRCDPISGHTALYWYRQSLGQGLEFLIYFQGNSAPDKSGLPSDRFSAERTGGSVSTLTIQRTQQEDSAVYLCASSLEALAGDTQYFGPGTRLTVL.

This clone is labeled medium-sized. The V and J genes are TRBV3-1 (or the pseudogene TRBV3-2) and TRBJ2-1; D may be TRBD2 (5 bases). From germline, CDR1 is LGHDT and CDR2 YNNKEL (reference sequence). Trimming pared 8 bases from V and 7 bases from J, leaving 12 bases between. This CDR3 contains 12 residues. CDR3 loop: CASARAGNEQFF. CDR3 in DNA: TGTGCCAGCGCACGGGCGGGTAATGAGCAGTTCTTC.

The chain joins TRBV2 to TRBJ2-6, with TRBD1 matching over 10 bases. V lost 6 bases to trimming and J lost 0 bases; unmatched junction nucleotides: 8. Germline loops: CDR1 SNHLY, CDR2 FYNNEI. The CDR3 extends over 18 amino acids. The CDR3, as DNA: TGTGCCAGCAGGGCCCGGACAGGGGGTGGCTCTGGGGCCAACGTCCTGACTTTC. Encoded protein: CASRARTGGGSGANVLTF.

This chain joins TRBV19 and TRBJ2-3; D is possibly TRBD2 (5 bases). The V gene's germline CDR1 is LNHDA and CDR2 SQIVND (reference sequence). This CDR3 contains 14 residues. V shed 5 bases and J shed 2 bases, with 11 bases lying between them. The CDR3 sequence is CASSVSGVTDTQYF. The CDR3 bases are TGTGCCAGTAGTGTTTCCGGGGTCACAGATACGCAGTATTTT.

The chain couples TRBV6-6 to TRBJ1-4; 8 nucleotides match TRBD1. V lost 2 bases, J lost 5 bases, and 1 base stayed unmatched. Germline values: CDR1 MNHNY, CDR2 SVGAGI (reference sequence). This CDR3 spans 14 amino acids. The CDR3 sequence is CASSYRTGNEKLFF. The CDR3 DNA follows: TGTGCCAGCAGTTACAGGACAGGGAATGAAAAACTGTTTTTT.

V and J are TRBV14 and TRBJ2-3, with 10 bases lining up with TRBD2. CDR3 length equals 15 residues. The J segment lost 6 bases and the V segment lost 4 bases, leaving 7 bases of the junction unmatched. CDR1 SGHDN and CDR2 FVKESK come from the germline V gene. CDR3 protein: CASSLQLAGVDTQYF. CDR3 DNA sequence: TGTGCCAGCAGCCTACAGCTAGCGGGGGTGGATACGCAGTATTTT.

This sequence joins TRBV5-1 and TRBJ2-3; 15 positions match TRBD2. This CDR3 contains 17 residues. Germline V gene lookup returns CDR1 SGHRS and CDR2 YFSETQ. Unmatched junction bases numbered 8, after V lost 4 bases and J lost 5 bases. As DNA, the CDR3 is TGCGCCAGCAGCCCAGGACTAGCGGGGGGGCCGGGAGATACGCAGTATTTT. Encoded protein: CASSPGLAGGPGDTQYF.

The V gene is TRBV6-5, the J gene TRBJ2-7; D is unclear. Trimming cost V 4 bases and J 7 bases, with 17 bases left between them. In germline, CDR1 is MNHEY, CDR2 SVGAGI. The CDR3 extends over 14 amino acids. Here the CDR3 reads CASSSAPGTVEQYF. Here the CDR3 DNA reads TGTGCCAGCAGTTCCGCCCCAGGTACGGTGGAGCAGTACTTC.

There are a few counts of this clone. The chain links TRBV15 to TRBJ1-4; D remains unclear. Deletions cut 1 base from V and 1 base from J, with 7 bases between. Germline CDR1 LNHNV, CDR2 YYDKDF (reference sequence). This CDR3 spans 15 amino acids. CDR3 nucleotides: TGTGCCACCAGCAGAGTGCCAGAAACTAATGAAAAACTGTTTTTT. Its translation is CATSRVPETNEKLFF.

The chain carries TRBV6-4 and TRBJ1-3; tentative D call: TRBD1 (5 bases). V lost 0 bases and J 0 bases, leaving 21 bases between the germline ends. Germline CDR1 and CDR2: MRHNA and SNTAGT. The CDR3 consists of 20 residues. This CDR3 is CASSDSSWTRQIPSGNTIYF. CDR3 coding DNA: TGTGCCAGCAGTGACTCGAGTTGGACTAGACAGATCCCCTCTGGAAACACCATATATTTT.

This clone was counted a few times. The genes are TRBV29-1 and TRBJ1-2; the D is unclear. The CDR3 consists of 14 residues. Trimming removed 1 base from V and 0 bases from J, with 9 bases in between. Germline lookup yields CDR1 SQVTM and CDR2 ANQGSEA. The DNA of the CDR3 is TGCAGCGTTGAAGGAGGCGGGTCTAACTATGGCTACACCTTC. Its protein is CSVEGGGSNYGYTF.